The sequence of this T cell receptor (beta chain) was determined in a study of shared clonotypes between healthy human individuals. Of note for this clone: As yet, its antigen is unknown.

The study's findings and limits: Clonotypes not shared had lower generation probabilities than those common to all four donors.

Germline assignment: CDR1 ENHRY and CDR2 SYGVKD. Trimming took off 4 bases at V and 8 bases at J, with 9 bases between the two ends. The CDR3 spans 12 residues. TCRdb keeps only in-frame clones here, not all; method: immunoSEQ multiplex PCR. The sample includes 550,000 to 700,000 clones, less than 80% of them seen just once. This chain uses TRBV10-3 with TRBJ2-1; D is perhaps TRBD2 (6 bases). Sequenced: memory CD4+ T cells sorted from blood. Subset noted: CD45RA-negative fraction. This TCR was sampled from a woman aged 25 to 45 in good health. The CDR3 here is CAISVTGDEQFF. For the CDR3, the DNA is TGTGCCATCAGTGTGACGGGGGATGAGCAGTTCTTC.